The 10 T cell receptor beta chains presented below share a single source sample, sequenced in a study of cytomegalovirus exposure and HLA in healthy donors. PCR employed 60 Vbeta and 13 Jbeta primers. Assay used: immunoSEQ multiplex PCR; TCRdb lists only in-frame clones, some missing. This table holds some 140,000 clones, 75% to 85% found once. The sequencing input was PBMCs. The source is a female donor in good health and CMV-seronegative.

CDR3: CASSLRGGQYF. The CDR3 nucleotides are TGCGCCAGCAGCTTGAGGGGCGGCCAGTACTTC. The rearrangement joins TRBV5-1 to TRBJ2-5; tentatively, D is TRBD1 (5 bases). This CDR3 contains 11 residues. Germline lookup yields CDR1 SGHRS and CDR2 YFSETQ. The germline V and J ends were trimmed by 1 base and 10 bases, with 8 bases remaining between them.

V gene TRBV19 combines with J gene TRBJ1-5, with D hard to call. The CDR3 spans 14 residues. Germline CDR1 and CDR2: LNHDA and SQIVND (reference sequence). V was cut by 10 bases and J by 1 base, with 14 bases left in between. The CDR3 DNA reads TGTGCCACCGCGGGAGGGCAGAGCAATCAGCCCCAGCATTTT. Its protein product is CATAGGQSNQPQHF.

As to this clone: Other DNA sequences of this sample code for an identical CDR3. This chain uses TRBV30 with TRBJ2-6; tentative D call: TRBD2 (7 bases). The germline V and J ends were trimmed by 2 bases and 3 bases, with 11 bases remaining between them. The CDR3 is made up of 15 amino acids. Germline values: CDR1 GTSNPN, CDR2 SVGIG (reference sequence). In nucleotides, the CDR3 is TGTGCCTGGAGTAGGGGGGGGGATGGGGCCAACGTCCTGACTTTC. As protein: CAWSRGGDGANVLTF. The whole variable domain, filled in from reference TRBV30 and TRBJ2-6, reads SQTIHQWPATLVQPVGSPLSLECTVEGTSNPNLYWYRQAAGRGLQLLFYSVGIGQISSEVPQNLSASRPQDRQFILSSKKLLLSDSGFYLCAWSRGGDGANVLTFGAGSRLTVL.

The chain is built from TRBV28 and TRBJ1-1, with TRBD1 matching over 8 bases. Germline trimming cut 4 bases from V and 0 bases from J; bases unmatched to any gene: 4. Germline CDR1 is MDHEN and CDR2 is SYDVKM. The CDR3 length is 15 residues. The CDR3 here is CASSSQGEVNTEAFF. The CDR3, as DNA: TGTGCCAGCAGTTCACAGGGGGAGGTGAACACTGAAGCTTTCTTT.

The chain employs TRBV5-1 and TRBJ2-2; 9 bases match TRBD2. The CDR3 runs to 14 residues. Germline V CDR1 and CDR2: SGHRS, YFSETQ. The J segment lost 1 base and the V segment lost 6 bases, leaving 1 base of the junction unmatched. CDR3 nucleotide sequence: TGCGCCAGCATAGCGGGGGTGAACACCGGGGAGCTGTTTTTT. It specifies CASIAGVNTGELFF. Full variable domain (missing parts from reference TRBV5-1 and TRBJ2-2): KAGVTQTPRYLIKTRGQQVTLSCSPISGHRSVSWYQQTPGQGLQFLFEYFSETQRNKGNFPGRFSGRQFSNSRSEMNVSTLELGDSALYLCASIAGVNTGELFFGEGSRLTVL.

The chain links TRBV4-3 to TRBJ2-1; 8 nucleotides align to TRBD2. Looked up from germline, CDR1 is LGHNA and CDR2 is YSLEER. Germline trimming cut 1 base from V and 5 bases from J; bases unmatched to any gene: 4. The CDR3 spans 15 residues. In DNA, the CDR3 is TGCGCCAGCAGCCAAGGAACTAGCGGCAACAATGAGCAGTTCTTC. Its protein is CASSQGTSGNNEQFF.

As DNA, the CDR3 is TGTGCCAGTGGGGGCGGCGGCCCGTGGCCCCAGCATTTT. As protein: CASGGGGPWPQHF. The V and J genes are TRBV19 and TRBJ1-5, with D perhaps matching TRBD1 (6 bases). Deletions cut 8 bases from V and 9 bases from J, with 17 bases between. There are 13 residues in the CDR3. Germline lookup yields CDR1 LNHDA and CDR2 SQIVND (reference sequence).

This clone was seen a handful of times. J is TRBJ1-2 and V is TRBV28; D possibly corresponds to TRBD1 (5 bases). CDR3 length: 13 residues. The V end lost 7 bases, the J end lost 0 bases, and 9 bases lay between the germline ends. CDR1 MDHEN and CDR2 SYDVKM come from the germline V gene. The chain's CDR3 is CASNRQPNYGYTF. DNA of the CDR3: TGTGCCAGCAATAGACAGCCTAACTATGGCTACACCTTC.

This clone turned up a few times. The V call is TRBV10-3, the J call TRBJ1-1; TRBD1 matches 7 bases. The trim removed 4 bases at V and 3 bases at J, leaving 5 bases unmatched. The CDR3 runs to 14 residues. Germline CDR1 ENHRY, CDR2 SYGVKD. The CDR3 DNA is TGTGCCATCAGTGGGGGACAGTTGTACACTGAAGCTTTCTTT. As protein: CAISGGQLYTEAFF.

The chain recombines TRBV6-5 with TRBJ1-1; D is perhaps TRBD1 (5 bases). Trimming removed 6 bases from V and 1 base from J, with 15 bases in between. The CDR3 loop spans 15 amino acids. Germline assignment: CDR1 MNHEY and CDR2 SVGAGI. CDR3 DNA: TGTGCCAGCAGACCGATGCGGGGGGGGAACACTGAAGCTTTCTTT. This codes for CASRPMRGGNTEAFF.